Following are 9 T cell receptor beta chains from one sample sequenced in a study of blood T cell repertoires in COVID-19. Repertoires were generated with immunoSEQ multiplex PCR, while TCRdb's copy carries only in-frame clones and drops some. Here the sample spans some 67,000 clones, approximately 90% being singletons. Sequencing was done on a sample of peripheral blood. These receptors were collected from a woman aged 60-75 years with acute or convalescent COVID-19.

The chain employs TRBV10-3 and TRBJ2-5, with a tentative D call TRBD2 (6 bases). Germline lookup yields CDR1 ENHRY and CDR2 SYGVKD. The CDR3 sequence is 15 residues long. Trimming removed 2 bases at V and 5 bases at J, with 15 bases between. The CDR3 sequence is CAISEGRGFPETQYF. As DNA, the CDR3 is TGTGCCATCAGTGAGGGCCGGGGGTTTCCGGAGACCCAGTACTTC.

The chain has TRBV28 and TRBJ1-4, with TRBD1 matching over 10 bases. The germline V gene has CDR1 MDHEN and CDR2 SYDVKM. Trimming took 5 bases from V and 8 from J; bases not matched to a gene: 8. The CDR3 sequence is 15 residues long. As DNA, the CDR3 is TGTGCCAGCAGTCCTCCGGGACAGGGGAAGGAAAAACTGTTTTTT. Translated, it gives CASSPPGQGKEKLFF.

DNA for the CDR3: TGTGCCAGCAGCGGACAGGGTAACACCGGGGAGCTGTTTTTT. This codes for CASSGQGNTGELFF. V is TRBV27 and J is TRBJ2-2; TRBD1 aligns across 8 bases. The CDR3 has 14 residues. The V segment lost 6 bases and the J segment 2 bases; nucleotides outside the gene matches: 2. Germline assignment: CDR1 MNHEY and CDR2 SMNVEV (reference sequence).

The chain recombines TRBV5-4 with TRBJ2-3; maybe TRBD1 (6 bases). V shed 1 base and J shed 1 base, with 13 bases lying between them. The CDR3 has 16 residues. Germline CDR1 reads SGHNT; CDR2 reads YYREEE (reference sequence). The DNA for the CDR3 is TGTGCCAGCAGCTTGCCGACAGGTCCCGGCACAGATACGCAGTATTTT. This codes for CASSLPTGPGTDTQYF.

The J gene is TRBJ2-1, the V gene TRBV18; TRBD1 aligns across 8 bases. Trimming cost V 4 bases and J 9 bases; bases outside gene matches: 8. CDR3 length equals 14 residues. The germline V gene has CDR1 KGHSH and CDR2 LQKENI. CDR3 sequence reads: CASSLDRGPSEQFF. CDR3 DNA sequence: TGTGCCAGCTCACTCGACAGGGGCCCGAGTGAGCAGTTCTTC.

V gene TRBV19 combines with J gene TRBJ2-2, with TRBD1 identical over 9 bases. Losses at the gene ends were 4 bases for V and 4 bases for J; bases not matched to a gene: 10. Germline CDR1 reads LNHDA; CDR2 reads SQIVND (reference sequence). The CDR3 is made up of 17 amino acids. The CDR3 protein is CASSSQMDRGGTGELFF. CDR3 nucleotide sequence: TGTGCCAGTAGTAGTCAAATGGACAGGGGTGGCACCGGGGAGCTGTTTTTT.

The chain has TRBV7-2 and TRBJ2-3; TRBD2 matches at 10 bases. V lost 5 bases to trimming and J lost 1 base; unmatched junction nucleotides: 3. The length of the CDR3 is 15 residues. From germline, CDR1 is SGHTA and CDR2 FQGNSA. CDR3 residues: CASSTGTSGTDTQYF. CDR3 nucleotide sequence: TGTGCCAGCAGCACCGGGACTAGCGGCACAGATACGCAGTATTTT. The variable domain in full, completed from reference TRBV7-2 and TRBJ2-3, reads GAGVSQSPSNKVTEKGKDVELRCDPISGHTALYWYRQSLGQGLEFLIYFQGNSAPDKSGLPSDRFSAERTGGSVSTLTIQRTQQEDSAVYLCASSTGTSGTDTQYFGPGTRLTVL.

This chain connects TRBV6-1 to TRBJ2-1; 8 bases fit TRBD2. The CDR3 totals 16 residues. Trimming at V came to 4 bases and at J to 8 bases, leaving 13 bases not matched to a gene. Germline CDR1 MNHNS, CDR2 SASEGT. CDR3 sequence reads: CASSALAGTTVHEQFF. CDR3 nucleotide sequence: TGTGCCAGCAGTGCCTTAGCGGGGACCACTGTCCATGAGCAGTTCTTC.

This clone was found once. V and J are TRBV19 and TRBJ1-2; D remains unclear. CDR1 and CDR2 (germline): LNHDA, SQIVND (reference sequence). The CDR3 consists of 12 residues. The germline V and J ends were trimmed by 3 bases and 7 bases, with 9 bases remaining between them. CDR3 residues: CASSIGAAGYTF. In DNA form, the CDR3 reads TGTGCCAGTAGTATTGGAGCGGCTGGCTACACCTTC.